This TCR beta chain was captured by sequencing in a study of PD-1 blockade in classical Hodgkin lymphoma. Study observations and caveats: Complete responders entered with baseline diversity on par with newly diagnosed patients, the results showed. The authors have not defined what causes the repertoire differences, possibly disease activity or prior therapy.

Profiled with immunoSEQ multiplex PCR; TCRdb holds only in-frame clones, not every one. Of around 27,000 clones listed, approximately 85% are singletons. Time point defined: cycle 4 day 1 (C4D1), after around six weeks of nivolumab. Each of the patients experienced relapse following autologous stem cell transplantation, and their brentuximab vedotin exposure differed. The study purified CD4+ T cells from thawed PBMCs using magnetic negative selection. On this clone: Its matching antigen is unknown.

This CDR3 has 15 residues. Per germline, CDR1 MNHEY and CDR2 SVGAGI. Trimming removed 2 bases at V and 4 bases at J, with 15 bases between. This receptor was obtained from a human donor with classical Hodgkin lymphoma. The chain links TRBV6-5 to TRBJ2-7; D could derive from TRBD1 or TRBD2 (5 bases each). This specimen was CD4+ T cells from blood, taken before the fourth cycle of nivolumab. Here the CDR3 reads CASSYVGTLEYEQYF. In DNA, the CDR3 is TGTGCCAGCAGTTACGTCGGGACCCTAGAATACGAGCAGTACTTC.